This TCR beta chain stems from a study of T cells in Graves' hyperthyroidism and ophthalmopathy. Trimming left V 6 bases short and J 3 bases short, with 12 bases between. The CDR3 sequence is 13 residues long. Germline V gives CDR1 SQVTM, CDR2 ANQGSEA. Amplified regions were TCR beta CDR3 sequences from RNA transcripts. The TCR CDR3 first-round RT-PCR relied on the HTBI primer set. TCRdb reprocessed the multiplex PCR reads with MiXCR, giving one entry per CDR3 protein. The data show hundreds of thousands of distinct CDR3 sequences, roughly 24% seen once. Sequencing was done on a sample of blood. This receptor was identified in a woman aged 25 to 45 with Graves' ophthalmopathy. The V call is TRBV29-1, the J call TRBJ1-5; the D gene is possibly TRBD1 (5 bases). DNA of the CDR3: TGCAGCGTGGAGAGGGGACCCAATCAGCCCCAGCATTTT. It encodes CSVERGPNQPQHF. Full variable domain (missing parts from reference TRBV29-1 and TRBJ1-5): SAVISQKPSRDICQRGTSLTIQCQVDSQVTMMFWYRQQPGQSLTLIATANQGSEATYESGFVIDKFPISRPNLTFSTLTVSNMSPEDSSIYLCSVERGPNQPQHFGDGTRLSIL.